Below, 8 T cell receptor beta chains from the same sample are listed, as sequenced in a study of cytomegalovirus exposure and HLA in healthy donors. This PCR relied on a set of 60 Vbeta primers and 13 Jbeta primers. Measured with immunoSEQ multiplex PCR; TCRdb has only the in-frame clones, and not every one. Of about 160,000 clones in the sample, roughly 80% are singletons; the top ten hold about 1.5%. Sequenced: PBMCs. The receptors derive from a man aged 45 to 65 in good health and CMV-seropositive.

V usage is TRBV19 and J usage is TRBJ1-2; unclear D gene. Germline assignment: CDR1 LNHDA and CDR2 SQIVND (reference sequence). The CDR3 is 13 residues long. Trimming removed 5 bases from V and 2 bases from J, with 9 bases in between. The CDR3 region is CASSPMQNYGYTF. The CDR3 DNA reads TGTGCCAGTAGTCCGATGCAGAACTATGGCTACACCTTC. Full variable domain (rest looked up from reference TRBV19 and TRBJ1-2): DGGITQSPKYLFRKEGQNVTLSCEQNLNHDAMYWYRQDPGQGLRLIYYSQIVNDFQKGDIAEGYSVSREKKESFPLTVTSAQKNPTAFYLCASSPMQNYGYTFGSGTRLTVV.

The rearrangement links TRBV9 to TRBJ1-2; 7 bases agree with TRBD1. Germline V gene sequence: CDR1 SGDLS, CDR2 YYNGEE. The length of the CDR3 is 15 residues. Trimming cost V 4 bases and J 7 bases; bases outside gene matches: 13. In DNA, the CDR3 is TGTGCCAGCAGCCTCCACCGGCAGGGGGGCTCTGGCTACACCTTC. It encodes CASSLHRQGGSGYTF.

A single count supports this clone. CDR3 in amino acids: CASSFTGTRNTGELFF. The CDR3 DNA reads as TGCGCCAGCAGCTTTACCGGGACAAGGAACACCGGGGAGCTGTTTTTT. This chain connects TRBV5-1 to TRBJ2-2; D is perhaps TRBD1 (6 bases). V was clipped by 2 bases and J by 1 base, with 12 bases between them. Germline CDR1 reads SGHRS; CDR2 reads YFSETQ. The length of the CDR3 is 16 residues.

The chain recombines TRBV19 with TRBJ2-5; 9 nucleotides agree with TRBD1. The V gene end was trimmed by 3 bases and the J gene end by 5 bases; junction bases not matched to a gene: 10. CDR3 size: 16 residues. Germline CDR1 LNHDA, CDR2 SQIVND (reference sequence). The CDR3 spells CASSIPGTGPVETQYF. CDR3 nucleotides: TGTGCCAGTAGTATTCCCGGGACAGGGCCCGTGGAGACCCAGTACTTC.

The chain recombines TRBV10-2 with TRBJ2-3, with 8 positions matching TRBD2. V lost 6 bases to trimming and J lost 0 bases; unmatched junction nucleotides: 2. This CDR3 is built from 14 residues. Germline V gene lookup returns CDR1 WSHSY and CDR2 SAAADI. This chain's CDR3 is CASRSSGSTDTQYF. CDR3 bases: TGCGCCAGCAGATCTAGCGGGAGCACAGATACGCAGTATTTT.

The chain uses TRBV5-6 and TRBJ2-7; 8 positions match TRBD1. The CDR3 spans 14 residues. CDR1 is SGHDT, CDR2 YYEEEE, per germline. With 0 bases clipped from V and 4 bases from J, the junction kept 3 bases outside the gene matches. CDR3 in DNA: TGTGCCAGCAGCTTGGGACGGACAGGGTACGAGCAGTACTTC. It yields the protein CASSLGRTGYEQYF.

The rearrangement joins TRBV5-5 to TRBJ2-7, with a weak D call TRBD2 (6 bases). CDR3 length equals 15 residues. The germline gives CDR1 SGHKS, CDR2 YYEKEE (reference sequence). Deletions cut 4 bases from V and 3 bases from J, with 17 bases between. The DNA for the CDR3 is TGTGCCAGCAGCAGCTACGGAGGGGTGGGCTACGAGCAGTACTTC. It is translated as CASSSYGGVGYEQYF.

The V and J genes are TRBV9 and TRBJ1-3; TRBD1 aligns across 9 bases. The germline gives CDR1 SGDLS, CDR2 YYNGEE. This CDR3 is built from 15 residues. V dropped 3 bases and J dropped 0; count of bases not matched to a gene: 1. This CDR3 is CASSGDRDSGNTIYF. The CDR3 DNA reads as TGTGCCAGCAGCGGGGACAGGGACTCTGGAAACACCATATATTTT.